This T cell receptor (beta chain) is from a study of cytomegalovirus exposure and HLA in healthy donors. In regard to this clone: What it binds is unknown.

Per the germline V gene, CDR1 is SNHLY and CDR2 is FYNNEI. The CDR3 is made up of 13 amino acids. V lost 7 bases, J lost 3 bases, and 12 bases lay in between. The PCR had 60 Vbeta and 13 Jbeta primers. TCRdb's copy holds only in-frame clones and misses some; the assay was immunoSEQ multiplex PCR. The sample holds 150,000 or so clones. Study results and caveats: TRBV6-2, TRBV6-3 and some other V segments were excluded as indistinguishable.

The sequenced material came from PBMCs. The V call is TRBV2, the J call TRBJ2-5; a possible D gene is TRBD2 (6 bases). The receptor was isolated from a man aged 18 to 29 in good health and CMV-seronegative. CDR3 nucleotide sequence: TGTGCCAGCAAAGGGCCTAGCGAAGAGACCCAGTACTTC. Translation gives CASKGPSEETQYF.